Presented here are 4 T cell receptor beta chains from one specimen sequenced in a study of identical twins. Via MiXCR, TCRdb re-called the 5' RACE reads, giving one row per CDR3 protein. The profile shows some 630,000 distinct CDR3 sequences, just over 7% of them singletons. These data are also associated with another study on yellow fever vaccine responses in identical twins.

The sequenced sample was PBMCs. The source of these receptors is a young woman in good health.

This clonotype showed up just a few times. The rearrangement links TRBV20-1 to TRBJ1-4, with a weak D call TRBD1 (5 bases). Germline values: CDR1 DFQATT, CDR2 SNEGSKA (reference sequence). This CDR3 is built from 13 residues. Trimming stripped 3 bases from V and 8 bases from J, with 13 bases between. In DNA, the CDR3 is TGCAGTGCTAGGTCCAGGGTTTTCGAAAAACTGTTTTTT. Translation gives CSARSRVFEKLFF.

This clonotype came up many times. The J gene is TRBJ2-7, the V gene TRBV12-3 or TRBV12-4; TRBD1 is a possible D gene (6 bases). The CDR3 runs to 13 residues. V lost 7 bases to trimming and J lost 2 bases, with 12 bases between them. In DNA form, the CDR3 reads TGTGCCAGCAAGGGCAGGGGACCCTACGAGCAGTACTTC. The encoded protein is CASKGRGPYEQYF.

This clonotype was counted a few times. The V call is TRBV7-9, the J call TRBJ2-1; 7 bases map to TRBD1. V shed 5 bases, J shed 9 bases, and the junction held 7 bases outside the gene matches. Germline lookup yields CDR1 SEHNR and CDR2 FQNEAQ (reference sequence). The CDR3 sequence is 13 residues long. This CDR3 is CASSRQGVPEQFF. The CDR3 region has the DNA TGTGCCAGCAGCCGACAGGGTGTACCTGAGCAGTTCTTC.

The chain combines TRBV18 with TRBJ2-1; 7 bases line up with TRBD1. Per germline, CDR1 KGHSH and CDR2 LQKENI. V shed 5 bases and J 3 bases; nucleotides not matched to a gene: 7. CDR3 length: 15 amino acids. The CDR3 here is CASSTRQGHYNEQFF. In DNA form, the CDR3 reads TGTGCCAGCTCAACCCGACAGGGCCACTACAATGAGCAGTTCTTC. The whole variable domain, remainder taken from reference TRBV18 and TRBJ2-1, is NAGVMQNPRHLVRRRGQEARLRCSPMKGHSHVYWYRQLPEEGLKFMVYLQKENIIDESGMPKERFSAEFPKEGPSILRIQQVVRGDSAAYFCASSTRQGHYNEQFFGPGTRLTVL.